The sequence of this T cell receptor (beta chain) was determined in a study of blood T cell repertoires in COVID-19. The table lists this clone with a few counts. Here immunoSEQ multiplex PCR was the method, and the copy in TCRdb shows in-frame clones only, minus some. The sample lists about 100,000 clones, more than 85% occurring once. This clonotype was sampled from a man aged 25-40 years in a cohort sampled during active COVID-19. The material sequenced was peripheral blood.

The CDR3, as DNA: TGCGCCAGCAGCCGGGACAGGGCAGATACGCAGTATTTT. As protein: CASSRDRADTQYF. The chain recombines TRBV4-1 with TRBJ2-3; 9 nucleotides match TRBD1. Germline V gene sequence: CDR1 MGHRA, CDR2 YSYEKL. The J segment lost 4 bases and the V segment lost 4 bases, leaving 0 bases of the junction unmatched. The CDR3 runs 13 residues.